The next 21 T cell receptor beta chains were all read from a single sample in a study of T cell responses to AZD1222 COVID-19 vaccine. Profiled with immunoSEQ multiplex PCR; TCRdb holds only in-frame clones, not every one. Here the sample spans 95,000 to 150,000 clones, about nine tenths being singletons. The source material was peripheral blood, sampled on day 0 of AZD1222 vaccination. The source is an adult in good health.

The chain joins TRBV27 to TRBJ1-2; 9 bases line up with TRBD1. There are 14 residues in the CDR3. V lost 2 bases to trimming and J lost 7 bases; unmatched junction nucleotides: 5. The germline V gene encodes CDR1 MNHEY and CDR2 SMNVEV (reference sequence). CDR3 nucleotides: TGTGCCAGCAGTTTAGGGACAGGGAGTTCTGGCTACACCTTC. This sequence encodes CASSLGTGSSGYTF.

The rearrangement links TRBV6-5 to TRBJ2-7; a weak D match, TRBD1 (6 bases). The CDR3 contains 15 residues. Trimming took off 0 bases at V and 2 bases at J, with 11 bases between the two ends. Germline V gene lookup returns CDR1 MNHEY and CDR2 SVGAGI. The CDR3 bases are TGTGCCAGCAGTTACTCTACCTCAGGGGCCTACGAGCAGTACTTC. This codes for CASSYSTSGAYEQYF.

The chain couples TRBV20-1 to TRBJ2-1; D is unclear. V shed 2 bases and J shed 9 bases, with 8 bases lying between them. The CDR3 runs 11 residues. The germline CDR1 and CDR2 sequences are DFQATT and SNEGSKA (reference sequence). The DNA of the CDR3 is TGCAGTGCTAGAAGAAGCTCTGAGCAGTTCTTC. Translated: CSARRSSEQFF.

The chain combines TRBV28 with TRBJ2-7; 12 nucleotides agree with TRBD1. Looked up from germline, CDR1 is MDHEN and CDR2 is SYDVKM. V shed 7 bases and J 5 bases; nucleotides not matched to a gene: 9. The CDR3 sequence is 15 residues long. The CDR3 loop is CASITAGQGADEQYF. The CDR3 DNA reads as TGTGCCAGCATCACGGCGGGACAGGGGGCTGACGAGCAGTACTTC.

V and J are TRBV6-2 or TRBV6-3 and TRBJ2-7; tentative D call: TRBD2 (5 bases). The CDR3 has 16 amino acids. Per the germline V gene, CDR1 is MNHEY and CDR2 is SVGEGT. The V end lost 5 bases, the J end lost 0 bases, and 17 bases lay between the germline ends. The CDR3 loop reads CASSDPGRRNSYEQYF. As DNA, the CDR3 is TGTGCCAGCAGTGATCCGGGGAGACGGAACTCCTACGAGCAGTACTTC.

The CDR3, as DNA: TGTGCCAGCAGCTTGTATCCAGATACGCAGTATTTT. Translated, it gives CASSLYPDTQYF. This chain uses TRBV5-6 with TRBJ2-3; unclear D gene. Germline V gene data show CDR1 as SGHDT and CDR2 as YYEEEE. This CDR3 has 12 amino acids. Deletions cut 1 base from V and 4 bases from J, with 4 bases between.

The V gene is TRBV7-9, the J gene TRBJ2-5, with D possibly called TRBD1 or TRBD2 (6 bases each). Trimming stripped 8 bases from V and 4 bases from J, with 14 bases between. CDR1 is SEHNR, CDR2 FQNEAQ, per germline (reference sequence). The CDR3 is 13 residues long. CDR3 DNA sequence: TGTGCCAGCCGGGGGCCTATGTCAGAGACCCAGTACTTC. The encoded protein is CASRGPMSETQYF. Drawing the rest from reference TRBV7-9 and TRBJ2-5, the complete variable domain is DTGVSQNPRHKITKRGQNVTFRCDPISEHNRLYWYRQTLGQGPEFLTYFQNEAQLEKSRLLSDRFSAERPKGSFSTLEIQRTEQGDSAMYLCASRGPMSETQYFGPGTRLLVL.

The rearrangement uses TRBV5-3 and TRBJ1-2; D is unresolved. TRBV5-3 is placed among ORFs of uncertain function. The CDR3 is made up of 17 amino acids. The V end was cut by 0 bases, the J end by 1 base, with 16 bases between. The CDR3 nucleotides read TGTGCCAGAAGCTTGGGACGAGACCACCCTCGTAACTATGGCTACACCTTC. Translating gives CARSLGRDHPRNYGYTF.

This clone appeared once. V gene TRBV12-3 or TRBV12-4 combines with J gene TRBJ1-5; no definite D call. The CDR3 loop spans 13 amino acids. V was clipped by 7 bases and J by 7 bases, with 14 bases between them. CDR3 nucleotide sequence: TGTGCCAGCACTCTAAATTGGGTCCAGCCCCAGCATTTT. It specifies CASTLNWVQPQHF.

CDR3 loop: CATSDVDRVSNQPQHF. CDR3 sequence (DNA): TGTGCCACCAGTGATGTGGACAGGGTAAGCAATCAGCCCCAGCATTTT. The chain combines TRBV24-1 with TRBJ1-5, with TRBD1 identical over 8 bases. The CDR3 runs 16 residues. With V trimmed by 3 bases and J by 1 base, 4 bases remained unmatched. Germline V gene lookup returns CDR1 KGHDR and CDR2 SFDVKD.

This rearrangement joins TRBV19 to TRBJ1-1; D possibly corresponds to TRBD1 (6 bases). Germline loops: CDR1 LNHDA, CDR2 SQIVND (reference sequence). The CDR3 runs to 14 residues. The V end lost 10 bases, the J end lost 4 bases, and 19 bases lay between the germline ends. The CDR3 sequence is CAIAGGGAGTEAFF. CDR3 nucleotide sequence: TGTGCCATCGCAGGAGGGGGGGCAGGCACTGAAGCTTTCTTT.

This clone was seen only a few times. The chain uses TRBV10-1 and TRBJ2-3; TRBD2 matches at 7 bases. Germline V lookup: CDR1 WNHNN, CDR2 SYGVQD (reference sequence). This CDR3 contains 16 residues. The V gene end was trimmed by 0 bases and the J gene end by 2 bases; junction bases not matched to a gene: 5. This CDR3 is CASSESPGGNTDTQYF. CDR3 DNA: TGCGCCAGCAGTGAGTCCCCGGGGGGAAACACAGATACGCAGTATTTT.

The V call is TRBV5-4, the J call TRBJ1-2, with a tentative D call TRBD1 (6 bases). The ends were cut back, 4 bases at V and 4 bases at J, with 14 bases in the middle. CDR1 is SGHNT, CDR2 YYREEE, per germline (reference sequence). The CDR3 runs to 14 residues. CDR3 DNA: TGTGCCAGCAGCCCCTCGACAGGCCCCTATGGCTACACCTTC. Translated, it gives CASSPSTGPYGYTF. Together with reference TRBV5-4 and TRBJ1-2, the CDR3 gives the full variable domain: ETGVTQSPTHLIKTRGQQVTLRCSSQSGHNTVSWYQQALGQGPQFIFQYYREEENGRGNFPPRFSGLQFPNYSSELNVNALELDDSALYLCASSPSTGPYGYTFGSGTRLTVV.

V usage is TRBV4-2 and J usage is TRBJ2-1; 10 bases agree with TRBD2. The CDR3 extends over 18 amino acids. V dropped 1 base and J dropped 4; count of bases not matched to a gene: 10. CDR1 and CDR2 (germline): LGHNA, YNFKEQ. The CDR3 is CASSQVGVGLAEYNEQFF. The DNA for the CDR3 is TGTGCCAGCAGCCAAGTGGGGGTTGGACTAGCGGAGTACAATGAGCAGTTCTTC.

The chain employs TRBV5-1 and TRBJ2-2; a weak D match, TRBD1 (6 bases). Trimming removed 0 bases at V and 13 bases at J, with 10 bases between. This CDR3 is built from 12 residues. Looked up from germline, CDR1 is SGHRS and CDR2 is YFSETQ. CDR3 region: CASSLGRGMLFF. The CDR3 DNA sequence: TGCGCCAGCAGCTTGGGAAGGGGGATGCTGTTTTTT.

This clone was seen only a few times. The gene calls are TRBV19 and TRBJ2-7, with D unresolved. The CDR3 is 14 amino acids. The V gene's germline CDR1 is LNHDA and CDR2 SQIVND (reference sequence). With 6 bases removed from V and 2 bases from J, the gap between germline ends came to 14 bases. CDR3 sequence (DNA): TGTGCCAGTAGCCCCTCCGCGGCGACCTACGAGCAGTACTTC. It codes for CASSPSAATYEQYF. The complete variable domain, with remaining parts taken from reference TRBV19 and TRBJ2-7, reads DGGITQSPKYLFRKEGQNVTLSCEQNLNHDAMYWYRQDPGQGLRLIYYSQIVNDFQKGDIAEGYSVSREKKESFPLTVTSAQKNPTAFYLCASSPSAATYEQYFGPGTRLTVT.

The J gene is TRBJ1-1, the V gene TRBV5-1; a possible D gene is TRBD1 (5 bases). V was trimmed by 4 bases and J by 2 bases, leaving 9 bases between them. Germline CDR1 reads SGHRS; CDR2 reads YFSETQ. The CDR3 extends over 13 amino acids. CDR3 loop: CASSLDINTEAFF. CDR3 DNA sequence: TGCGCCAGCAGCCTGGACATAAACACTGAAGCTTTCTTT.

This chain links TRBV12-3 or TRBV12-4 with TRBJ1-1, with D uncertain. V lost 2 bases, J lost 6 bases, and 7 bases lay in between. The CDR3 loop spans 12 amino acids. CDR3 region: CASSLPASEAFF. In nucleotides, the CDR3 is TGTGCCAGCAGTTTACCGGCCTCTGAAGCTTTCTTT.

The CDR3 sequence is CSVGAGVTNEQFF. Written as DNA, the CDR3 is TGCAGCGTTGGGGCCGGGGTAACGAATGAGCAGTTCTTC. V usage is TRBV29-1 and J usage is TRBJ2-1, with D maybe TRBD2 (5 bases). Per germline, CDR1 SQVTM and CDR2 ANQGSEA. Deletions cut 4 bases from V and 7 bases from J, with 14 bases between. The CDR3 has 13 amino acids.

The chain uses TRBV9 and TRBJ2-2; 8 bases agree with TRBD1. The CDR3 extends over 14 amino acids. CDR1 is SGDLS and CDR2 is YYNGEE in the germline V gene. V shed 4 bases and J 5 bases; nucleotides not matched to a gene: 4. DNA for the CDR3: TGTGCCAGCAGCTTCGGACAGGGAACCGGGGAGCTGTTTTTT. The encoded protein is CASSFGQGTGELFF.

The chain carries TRBV9 and TRBJ1-2; D uncertain. CDR3 length: 11 amino acids. The germline V gene has CDR1 SGDLS and CDR2 YYNGEE. Between the trimmed V and J ends, which lost 0 bases and 6 bases, there was a span of 3 bases. The CDR3 DNA reads TGTGCCAGCAGCGTAGGAGATGGCTACACCTTC. The encoded protein is CASSVGDGYTF.